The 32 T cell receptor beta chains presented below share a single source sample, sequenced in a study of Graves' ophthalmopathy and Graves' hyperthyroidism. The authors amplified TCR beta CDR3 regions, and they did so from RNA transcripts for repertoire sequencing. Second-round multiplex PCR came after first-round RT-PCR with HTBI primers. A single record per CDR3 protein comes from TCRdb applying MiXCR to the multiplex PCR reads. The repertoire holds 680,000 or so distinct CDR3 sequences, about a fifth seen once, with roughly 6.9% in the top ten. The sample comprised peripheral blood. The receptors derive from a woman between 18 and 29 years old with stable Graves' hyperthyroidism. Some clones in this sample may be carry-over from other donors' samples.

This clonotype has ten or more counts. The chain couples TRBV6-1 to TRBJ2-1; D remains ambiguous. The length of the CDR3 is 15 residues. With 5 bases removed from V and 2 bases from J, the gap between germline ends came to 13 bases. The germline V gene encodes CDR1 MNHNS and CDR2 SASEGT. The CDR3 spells CASSNPRAPYNEQFF. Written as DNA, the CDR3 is TGTGCCAGCAGTAATCCACGAGCCCCCTACAATGAGCAGTTCTTC.

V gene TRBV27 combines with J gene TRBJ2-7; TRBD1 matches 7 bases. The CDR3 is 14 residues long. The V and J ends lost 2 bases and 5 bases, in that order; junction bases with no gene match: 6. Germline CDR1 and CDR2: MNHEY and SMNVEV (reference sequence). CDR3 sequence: CASSLRGPVHEQYF. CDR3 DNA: TGTGCCAGCAGTTTAAGGGGGCCGGTCCACGAGCAGTACTTC.

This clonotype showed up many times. The chain's CDR3 is CASSVLGPEQYF. In DNA, the CDR3 is TGTGCCAGCAGTGTACTAGGTCCCGAGCAGTACTTC. This chain uses TRBV12-3 or TRBV12-4 with TRBJ2-7; TRBD2 might be the D (5 bases). The CDR3 totals 12 residues. The V end lost 5 bases, the J end lost 6 bases, and 11 bases lay between the germline ends.

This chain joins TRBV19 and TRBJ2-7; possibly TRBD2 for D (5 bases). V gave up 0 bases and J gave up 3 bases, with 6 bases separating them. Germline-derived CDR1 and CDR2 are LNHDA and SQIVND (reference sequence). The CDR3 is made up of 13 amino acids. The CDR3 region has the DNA TGTGCCAGTAGTATAGATCGGGACTACGAGCAGTACTTC. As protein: CASSIDRDYEQYF.

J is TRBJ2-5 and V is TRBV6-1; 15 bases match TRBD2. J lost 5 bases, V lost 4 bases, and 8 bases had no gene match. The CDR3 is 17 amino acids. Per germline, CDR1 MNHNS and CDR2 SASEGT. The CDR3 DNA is TGTGCCAGCAGTGTCCGGACTAGCGGGGGGGCTAAGGAGACCCAGTACTTC. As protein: CASSVRTSGGAKETQYF.

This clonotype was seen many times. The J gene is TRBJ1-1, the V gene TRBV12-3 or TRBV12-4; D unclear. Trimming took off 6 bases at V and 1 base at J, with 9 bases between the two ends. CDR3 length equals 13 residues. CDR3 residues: CASRSQSNTEAFF. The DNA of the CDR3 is TGTGCCAGCAGGTCACAGTCGAACACTGAAGCTTTCTTT.

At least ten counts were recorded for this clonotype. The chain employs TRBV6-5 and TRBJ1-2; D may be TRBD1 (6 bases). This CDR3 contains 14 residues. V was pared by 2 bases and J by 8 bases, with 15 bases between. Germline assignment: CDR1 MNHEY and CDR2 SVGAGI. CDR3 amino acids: CASSYRGGAWGYTF. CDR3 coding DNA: TGTGCCAGCAGTTACCGGGGGGGGGCCTGGGGCTACACCTTC.

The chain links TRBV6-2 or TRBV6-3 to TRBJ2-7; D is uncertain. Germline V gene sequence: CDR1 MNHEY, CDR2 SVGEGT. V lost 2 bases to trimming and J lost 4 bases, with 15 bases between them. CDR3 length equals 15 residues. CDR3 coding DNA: TGTGCCAGCAGTTACCCCCATCCCCGTGGGTACGAGCAGTACTTC. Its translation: CASSYPHPRGYEQYF.

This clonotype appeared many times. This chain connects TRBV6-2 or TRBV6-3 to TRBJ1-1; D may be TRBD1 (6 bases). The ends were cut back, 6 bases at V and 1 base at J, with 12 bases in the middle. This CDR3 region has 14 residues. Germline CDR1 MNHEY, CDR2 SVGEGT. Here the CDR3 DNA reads TGTGCCAGCAGACGGGACACTGCGAACACTGAAGCTTTCTTT. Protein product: CASRRDTANTEAFF.

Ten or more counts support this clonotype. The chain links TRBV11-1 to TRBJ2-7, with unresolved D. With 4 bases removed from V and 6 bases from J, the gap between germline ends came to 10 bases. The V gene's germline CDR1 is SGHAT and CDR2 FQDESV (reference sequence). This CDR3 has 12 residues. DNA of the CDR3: TGTGCCAGCAGCTACCCCAGACGCGAGCAGTACTTC. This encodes CASSYPRREQYF.

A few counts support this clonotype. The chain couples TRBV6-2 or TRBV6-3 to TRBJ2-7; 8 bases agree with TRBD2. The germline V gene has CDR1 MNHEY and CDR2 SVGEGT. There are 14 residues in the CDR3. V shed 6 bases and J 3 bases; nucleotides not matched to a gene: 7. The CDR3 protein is CASRRRTSSYEQYF. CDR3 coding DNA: TGTGCCAGCAGAAGAAGGACTAGCAGCTACGAGCAGTACTTC.

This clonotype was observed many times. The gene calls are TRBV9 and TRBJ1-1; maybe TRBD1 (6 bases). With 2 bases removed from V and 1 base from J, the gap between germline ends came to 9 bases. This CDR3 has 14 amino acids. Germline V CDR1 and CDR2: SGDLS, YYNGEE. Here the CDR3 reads CASSVGTPNTEAFF. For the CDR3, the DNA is TGTGCCAGCAGCGTTGGGACACCGAACACTGAAGCTTTCTTT.

The CDR3 coding sequence is TGCAGTGCTAGAGGCATACCGACAAGAGAACAGCCCCAGCATTTT. Protein product: CSARGIPTREQPQHF. This chain connects TRBV20-1 to TRBJ1-5, with D uncertain. The CDR3 extends over 15 amino acids. V was pared by 1 base and J by 7 bases, with 17 bases between. Germline loops: CDR1 DFQATT, CDR2 SNEGSKA (reference sequence).

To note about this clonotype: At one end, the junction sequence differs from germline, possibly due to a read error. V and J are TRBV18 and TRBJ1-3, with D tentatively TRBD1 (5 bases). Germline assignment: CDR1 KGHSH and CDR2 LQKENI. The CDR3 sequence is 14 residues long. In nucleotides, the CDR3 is TGTGCCAGCTCACCATCAGGGACTGGAAACACCGTATATTTT. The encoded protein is CASSPSGTGNTVYF.

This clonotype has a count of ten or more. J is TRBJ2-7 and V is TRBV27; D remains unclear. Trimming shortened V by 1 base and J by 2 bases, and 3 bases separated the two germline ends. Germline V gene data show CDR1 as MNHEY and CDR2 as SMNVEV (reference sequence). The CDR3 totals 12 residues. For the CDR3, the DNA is TGTGCCAGCAGTTTATTACCCTACGAGCAGTACTTC. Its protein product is CASSLLPYEQYF.

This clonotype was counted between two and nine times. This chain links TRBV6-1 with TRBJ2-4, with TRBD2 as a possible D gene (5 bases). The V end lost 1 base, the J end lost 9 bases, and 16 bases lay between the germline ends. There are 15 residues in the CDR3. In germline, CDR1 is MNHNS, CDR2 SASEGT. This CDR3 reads CASSEVYGLSSIQYF. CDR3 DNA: TGTGCCAGCAGTGAAGTTTATGGACTGAGTTCCATTCAGTACTTC.

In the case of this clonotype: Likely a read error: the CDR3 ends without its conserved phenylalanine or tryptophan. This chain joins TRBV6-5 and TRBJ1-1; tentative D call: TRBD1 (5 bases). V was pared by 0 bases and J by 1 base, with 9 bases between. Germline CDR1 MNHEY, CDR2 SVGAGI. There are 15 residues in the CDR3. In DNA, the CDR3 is TGTGCCAGCAGTTACTCAGCAGGGTCGAACACTGAAGCTTTCTAT. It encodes CASSYSAGSNTEAFY.

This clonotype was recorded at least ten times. CDR3 amino acids: CASSDGGRRGQPQHF. Written as DNA, the CDR3 is TGTGCCAGCAGTGACGGAGGAAGGCGAGGGCAGCCCCAGCATTTT. This chain connects TRBV6-1 to TRBJ1-5; D is unclear. The V gene's germline CDR1 is MNHNS and CDR2 SASEGT. This CDR3 has 15 amino acids. Trimming took 3 bases from V and 7 from J, leaving 16 bases between them.

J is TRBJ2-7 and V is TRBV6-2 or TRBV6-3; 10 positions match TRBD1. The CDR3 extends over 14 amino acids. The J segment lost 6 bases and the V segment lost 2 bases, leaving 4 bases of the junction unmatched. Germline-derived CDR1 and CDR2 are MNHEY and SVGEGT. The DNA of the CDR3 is TGTGCCAGCAGTTACGGGACAGGGGATGGCGAGCAGTACTTC. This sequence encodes CASSYGTGDGEQYF.

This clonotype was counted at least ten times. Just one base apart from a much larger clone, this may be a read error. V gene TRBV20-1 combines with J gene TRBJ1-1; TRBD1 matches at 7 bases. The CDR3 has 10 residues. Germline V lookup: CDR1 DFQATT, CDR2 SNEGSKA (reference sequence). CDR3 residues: CSASTGEASF. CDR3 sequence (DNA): TGCAGTGCTTCCACAGGGGAAGCTTCCTTT.

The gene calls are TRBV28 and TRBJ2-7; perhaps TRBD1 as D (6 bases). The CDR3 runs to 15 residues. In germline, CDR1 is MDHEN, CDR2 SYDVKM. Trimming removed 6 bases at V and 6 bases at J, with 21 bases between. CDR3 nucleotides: TGTGCCAGCAGCCCGCCCGAACAGGGTATCGGCGAGCAGTACTTC. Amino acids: CASSPPEQGIGEQYF.

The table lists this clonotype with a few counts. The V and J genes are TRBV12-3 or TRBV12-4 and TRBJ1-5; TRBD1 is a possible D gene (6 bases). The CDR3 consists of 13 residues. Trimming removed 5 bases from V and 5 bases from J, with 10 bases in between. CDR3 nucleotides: TGTGCCAGCAGTCGGACAGTTGATCAGCCCCAGCATTTT. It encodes CASSRTVDQPQHF.

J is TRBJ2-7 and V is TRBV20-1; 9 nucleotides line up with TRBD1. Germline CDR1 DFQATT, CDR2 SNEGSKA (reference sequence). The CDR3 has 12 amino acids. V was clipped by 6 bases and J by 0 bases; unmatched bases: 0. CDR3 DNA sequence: TGCAGTGCGGGACAGGGCTCCTACGAGCAGTACTTC. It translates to CSAGQGSYEQYF.

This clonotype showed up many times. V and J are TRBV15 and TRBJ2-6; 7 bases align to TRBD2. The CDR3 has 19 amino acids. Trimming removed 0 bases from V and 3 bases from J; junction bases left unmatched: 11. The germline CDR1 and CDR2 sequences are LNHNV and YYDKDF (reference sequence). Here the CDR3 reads CATSRDGPLGGIGANVLTF. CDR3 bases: TGTGCCACCAGCAGAGATGGGCCCCTCGGGGGGATTGGGGCCAACGTCCTGACTTTC. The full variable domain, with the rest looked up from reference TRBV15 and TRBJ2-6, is DAMVIQNPRYQVTQFGKPVTLSCSQTLNHNVMYWYQQKSSQAPKLLFHYYDKDFNNEADTPDNFQSRRPNTSFCFLDIRSPGLGDTAMYLCATSRDGPLGGIGANVLTFGAGSRLTVL.

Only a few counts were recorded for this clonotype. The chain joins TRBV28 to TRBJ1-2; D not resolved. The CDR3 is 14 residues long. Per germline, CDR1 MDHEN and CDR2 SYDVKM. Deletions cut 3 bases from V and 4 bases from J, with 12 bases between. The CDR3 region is CASSLKPRIYGYTF. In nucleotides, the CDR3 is TGTGCCAGCAGTTTGAAACCCCGTATCTATGGCTACACCTTC.

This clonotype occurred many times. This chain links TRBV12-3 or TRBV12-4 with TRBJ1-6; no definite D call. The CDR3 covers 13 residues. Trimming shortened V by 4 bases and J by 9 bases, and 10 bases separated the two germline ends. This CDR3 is CASSYRDISPLHF. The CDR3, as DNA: TGTGCCAGCAGTTACCGGGATATTTCACCCCTCCACTTT.

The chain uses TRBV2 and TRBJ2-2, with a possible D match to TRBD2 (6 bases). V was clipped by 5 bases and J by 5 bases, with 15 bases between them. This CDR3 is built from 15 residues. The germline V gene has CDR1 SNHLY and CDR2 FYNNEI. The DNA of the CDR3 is TGTGCCAGCAGTTACTCCGGGAGTTCTACCGGGGAGCTGTTTTTT. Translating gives CASSYSGSSTGELFF.

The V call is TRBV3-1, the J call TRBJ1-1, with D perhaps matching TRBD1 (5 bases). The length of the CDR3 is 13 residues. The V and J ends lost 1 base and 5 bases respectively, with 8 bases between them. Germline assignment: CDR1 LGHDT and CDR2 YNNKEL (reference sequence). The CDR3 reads CASSQVGVTEAFF. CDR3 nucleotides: TGTGCCAGCAGCCAAGTAGGGGTGACTGAAGCTTTCTTT.

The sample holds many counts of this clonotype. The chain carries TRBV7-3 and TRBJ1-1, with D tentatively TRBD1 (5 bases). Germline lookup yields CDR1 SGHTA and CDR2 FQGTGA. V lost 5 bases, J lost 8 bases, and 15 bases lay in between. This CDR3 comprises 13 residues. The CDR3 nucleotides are TGTGCCAGCAGCCTCAAAAGGGGATTGGAAGCTTTCTTT. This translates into CASSLKRGLEAFF.

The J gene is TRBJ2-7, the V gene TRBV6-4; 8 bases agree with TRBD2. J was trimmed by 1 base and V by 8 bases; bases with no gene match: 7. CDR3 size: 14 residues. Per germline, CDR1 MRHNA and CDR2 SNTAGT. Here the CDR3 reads CASGVSGDSYEQYF. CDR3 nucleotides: TGTGCCAGCGGCGTTAGCGGGGATTCCTACGAGCAGTACTTC.

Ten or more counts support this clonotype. This CDR3 reads CASNRGQVDGYTF. CDR3 DNA: TGTGCCAGCAACCGAGGACAGGTCGATGGCTACACCTTC. The chain combines TRBV3-1 with TRBJ1-2; TRBD1 matches 7 bases. Germline V lookup: CDR1 LGHDT, CDR2 YNNKEL (reference sequence). CDR3 length: 13 residues. V dropped 7 bases and J dropped 6; count of bases not matched to a gene: 8. Full variable domain (rest looked up from reference TRBV3-1 and TRBJ1-2): DTAVSQTPKYLVTQMGNDKSIKCEQNLGHDTMYWYKQDSKKFLKIMFSYNNKELIINETVPNRFSPKSPDKAHLNLHINSLELGDSAVYFCASNRGQVDGYTFGSGTRLTVV.

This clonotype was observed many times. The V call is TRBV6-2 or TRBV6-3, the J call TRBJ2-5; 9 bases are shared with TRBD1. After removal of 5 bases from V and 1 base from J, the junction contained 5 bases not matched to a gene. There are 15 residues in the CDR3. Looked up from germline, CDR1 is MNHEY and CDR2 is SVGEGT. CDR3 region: CASSTPQGAQETQYF. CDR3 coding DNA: TGTGCCAGCAGTACCCCACAGGGGGCCCAAGAGACCCAGTACTTC.